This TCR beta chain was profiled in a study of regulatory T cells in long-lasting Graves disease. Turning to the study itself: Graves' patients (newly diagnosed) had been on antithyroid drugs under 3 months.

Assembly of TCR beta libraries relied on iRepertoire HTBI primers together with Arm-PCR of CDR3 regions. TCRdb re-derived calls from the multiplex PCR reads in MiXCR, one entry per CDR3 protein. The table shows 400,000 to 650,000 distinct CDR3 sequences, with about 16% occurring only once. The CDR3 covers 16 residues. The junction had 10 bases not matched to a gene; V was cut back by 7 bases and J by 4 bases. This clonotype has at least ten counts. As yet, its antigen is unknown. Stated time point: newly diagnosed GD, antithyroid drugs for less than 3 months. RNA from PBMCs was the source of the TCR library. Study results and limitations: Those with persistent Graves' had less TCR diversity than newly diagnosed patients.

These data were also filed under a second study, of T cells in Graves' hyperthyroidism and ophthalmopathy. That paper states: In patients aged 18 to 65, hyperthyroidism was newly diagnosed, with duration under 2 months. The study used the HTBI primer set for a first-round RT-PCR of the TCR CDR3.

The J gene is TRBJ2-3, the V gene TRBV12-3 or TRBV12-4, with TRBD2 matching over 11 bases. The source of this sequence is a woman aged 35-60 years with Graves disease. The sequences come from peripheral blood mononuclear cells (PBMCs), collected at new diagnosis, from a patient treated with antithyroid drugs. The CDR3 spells CASTPTTSGVADTQYF. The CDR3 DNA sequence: TGTGCCAGCACCCCGACGACTAGCGGGGTCGCAGATACGCAGTATTTT.